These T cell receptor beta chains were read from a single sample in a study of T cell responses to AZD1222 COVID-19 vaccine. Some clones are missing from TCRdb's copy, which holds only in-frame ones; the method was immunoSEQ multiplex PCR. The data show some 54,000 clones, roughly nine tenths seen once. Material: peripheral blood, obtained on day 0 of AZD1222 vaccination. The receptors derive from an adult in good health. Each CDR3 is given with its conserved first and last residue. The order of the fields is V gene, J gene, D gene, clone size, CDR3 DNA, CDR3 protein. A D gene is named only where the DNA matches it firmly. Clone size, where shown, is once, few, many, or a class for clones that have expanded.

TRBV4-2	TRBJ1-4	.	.	TGTGCCAGCCGACGGGACCTTCGAGATGAAAAACTGTTTTTT	CASRRDLRDEKLFF
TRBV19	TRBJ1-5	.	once	TGTGCCAGTAGTATGAGGGGGTTTAGCAATCAGCCCCAGCATTTT	CASSMRGFSNQPQHF
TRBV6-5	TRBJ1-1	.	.	TGTGCCAGCACCATAGAGCTAGGGCCCACTGAAGCTTTCTTT	CASTIELGPTEAFF
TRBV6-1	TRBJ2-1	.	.	TGTGCCAGCAGTGTCGAGGGCAGGGTAGGCCAATATGAGCAGTTCTTC	CASSVEGRVGQYEQFF
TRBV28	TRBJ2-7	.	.	TGTGCCAGCAGTTTGTGGTCTCGCGAGCCCAGCTACGAGCAGTACTTC	CASSLWSREPSYEQYF
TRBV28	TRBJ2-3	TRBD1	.	TGTGCCAGCAGTTCCAATTGGCAGGGGGAAACAGATACGCAGTATTTT	CASSSNWQGETDTQYF
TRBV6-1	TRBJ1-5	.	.	TGTGCCAGCAGTGAAGCCGCCAGAGAACAGCCCCAGCATTTT	CASSEAAREQPQHF
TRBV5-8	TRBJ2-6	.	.	TGTGCCAGCAGCTTGGGGTTGACAGACTCTGGGGCCAACGTCCTGACTTTC	CASSLGLTDSGANVLTF
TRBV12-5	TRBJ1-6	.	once	TGTGCTAGTGGTCTCTTTTCACCCCTCCACTTT	CASGLFSPLHF
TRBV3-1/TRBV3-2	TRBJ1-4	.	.	TGTGCCAGCAGCCAACAAGAGGGAGGGAAACTGTTTTTT	CASSQQEGGKLFF
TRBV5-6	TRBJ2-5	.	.	TGTGCCAGCAGCTTGGGTGGGGTGGTAGAGACCCAGTACTTC	CASSLGGVVETQYF
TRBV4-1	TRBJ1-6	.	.	TGCGCCAGCAGCCAAGATGACCTTAATTCACCCCTCCACTTT	CASSQDDLNSPLHF
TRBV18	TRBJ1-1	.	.	TGTGCCAGCTCACCAGAGGGCAACACTGAAGCTTTCTTT	CASSPEGNTEAFF
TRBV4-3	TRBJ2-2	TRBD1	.	TGCGCCAGCAGCCCCGGACCCGGGACAGGGCACACCGGGGAGCTGTTTTTT	CASSPGPGTGHTGELFF
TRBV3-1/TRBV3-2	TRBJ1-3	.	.	TGTGCCAGCAGCCAAGGGGTTCGTGAAAACACCATATATTTT	CASSQGVRENTIYF
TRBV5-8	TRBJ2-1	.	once	TGTGCCAGCAGCTTGGATCGGGGAGTGAGGGCTATCAATGAGCAGTTCTTC	CASSLDRGVRAINEQFF
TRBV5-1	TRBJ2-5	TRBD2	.	TGCGCCAGCAGCCCTGGGACTAGCGGGGAGGAGACCCAGTACTTC	CASSPGTSGEETQYF
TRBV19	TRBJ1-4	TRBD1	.	TGTGCCAGTAGCCCCGGACAGGGGGTGACAACTAATGAAAAACTGTTTTTT	CASSPGQGVTTNEKLFF
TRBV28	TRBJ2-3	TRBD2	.	TGTGCCAGCAGTCTGATGTCACTAGCGGGGGAAACAGATACGCAGTATTTT	CASSLMSLAGETDTQYF
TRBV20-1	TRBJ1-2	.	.	TGCAGTGCTAGTTACGGCAGTACACACTATGGCTACACCTTC	CSASYGSTHYGYTF
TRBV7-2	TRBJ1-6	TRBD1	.	TGTGCCAGCAGCTTAGTAGGACAGGGAGGATCACCCCTCCACTTT	CASSLVGQGGSPLHF
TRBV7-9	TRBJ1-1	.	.	TGTGCCAGCAGCTTACTAGGAGCGATGAACACTGAAGCTTTCTTT	CASSLLGAMNTEAFF
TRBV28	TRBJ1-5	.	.	TGTGCCAGCAGTTTCGGGATGGTGAATCAGCCCCAGCATTTT	CASSFGMVNQPQHF
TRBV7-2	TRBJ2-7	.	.	TGTGCCAGCAGCCCCCAAGAGAGCAAGCAGTACTTC	CASSPQESKQYF
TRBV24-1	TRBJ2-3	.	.	TGTGCCACCAGTGATTGGGGGGCGGGAGCAGATACGCAGTATTTT	CATSDWGAGADTQYF
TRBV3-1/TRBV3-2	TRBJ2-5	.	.	TGTGCCAGCGGCTACTTGGTCCAAGAGACCCAGTACTTC	CASGYLVQETQYF
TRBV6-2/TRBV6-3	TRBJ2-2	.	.	TGTGCCAGCAGTTACTCCCAAGACTCCGGGGAGCTGTTTTTT	CASSYSQDSGELFF
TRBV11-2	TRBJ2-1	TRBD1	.	TGTGCCAGCAGCCCCCAACTGACAGGGGCCGATGAGCAGTTCTTC	CASSPQLTGADEQFF
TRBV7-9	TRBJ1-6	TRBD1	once	TGTGCCAGCTCAAACGACAGGGACTATAATTCACCCCTCCACTTT	CASSNDRDYNSPLHF
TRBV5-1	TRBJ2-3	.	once	TGCGCCAGCAGCTTGGCGGCGGGCCCTTACACAGATACGCAGTATTTT	CASSLAAGPYTDTQYF
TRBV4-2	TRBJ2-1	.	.	TGTGCCAGCAGCCCCCTATGGGACGTGTCCAATGAGCAGTTCTTC	CASSPLWDVSNEQFF
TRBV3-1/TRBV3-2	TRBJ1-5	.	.	TGTGCCAGCAGCCAAACGGGATCTCTGAATCAGCCCCAGCATTTT	CASSQTGSLNQPQHF
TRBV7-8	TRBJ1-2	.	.	TGTGCCAGCAGCCACCGGACCCTCGGGGATGGCTACACCTTC	CASSHRTLGDGYTF
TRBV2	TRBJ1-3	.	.	TGTGCCGGACGGGGACCCGGAAACACCATATATTTT	CAGRGPGNTIYF
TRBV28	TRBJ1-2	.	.	TGTGCCAGCAGGGGGGAGAGTCCATCTCCTGGCTACACCTTC	CASRGESPSPGYTF
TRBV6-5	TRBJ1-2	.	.	TGTGCCAGCAGTTACAGTTTGGACAGAAACCACTACACCTTC	CASSYSLDRNHYTF
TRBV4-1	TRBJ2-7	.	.	TGCGCCAGCAGCCAAGAGGGGGGAGGCTCCTACGAGCAGTACTTC	CASSQEGGGSYEQYF
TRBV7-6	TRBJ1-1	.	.	TGTGCCAGCAGCTCCACCCGTCTGGGGGGAGCTTTCTTT	CASSSTRLGGAFF
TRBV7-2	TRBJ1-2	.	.	TGTGCCAGCAGCTTAGCGTGGGAGGGCTACACCTTC	CASSLAWEGYTF
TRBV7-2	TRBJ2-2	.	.	TGTGCCGGGGCGGGGCAGGGTTATACCGGGGAGCTGTTTTTT	CAGAGQGYTGELFF